This T cell receptor (beta chain) emerged from a study of graft-versus-host responses after intestinal transplantation. The wider study: Recipients had transplants, and these were multivisceral, liver-intestinal, or isolated intestinal. Anti-thymocyte globulin was used for induction in all recipients, who then took tacrolimus and steroids for roughly 3 years.

Points from the study as a whole: Detected in recipient marrow were GvH clones, some of which were first observed in ileum or blood. Early HvG declines after transplant were associated with peak circulating GvH clone levels.

As to this clone: The antigen remains undetermined.

CDR3 length: 15 amino acids. CDR1 and CDR2 (germline): SGHRS, YFSETQ. V gave up 1 base and J gave up 5 bases, with 13 bases separating them. The protocol was immunoSEQ multiplex PCR, while the TCRdb copy is restricted to in-frame clones and leaves out a portion. In the table there are 90,000 to 120,000 clones, roughly 86% of which are singletons. The chain combines TRBV5-1 with TRBJ2-1; D unresolved. The TCR sequence derives from a human donor who was the organ donor for an intestinal transplant. This material consisted of unstimulated CD4+ T cells sorted from spleen or lymph node cells, taken before transplant. CDR3 DNA sequence: TGCGCCAGCAGCTTGCCGATAGCAGCAAACAATGAGCAGTTCTTC. Protein product: CASSLPIAANNEQFF.